Following are 24 T cell receptor beta chains from one sample sequenced in a study of blood T cell repertoires in COVID-19. Sequencing used immunoSEQ multiplex PCR; TCRdb keeps in-frame clones, though not all of them. This repertoire shows approximately 40,000 clones, 70% to 90% found once; its top ten account for around 4.5%. The sample was peripheral blood. These receptors were collected from a man aged 60-69 years with COVID-19, enrolled during active disease.

Only one count was recorded for this clone. The rearrangement joins TRBV7-9 to TRBJ2-5, with unresolved D. Trimming took off 1 base at V and 4 bases at J, with 7 bases between the two ends. Germline V gene data show CDR1 as SEHNR and CDR2 as FQNEAQ (reference sequence). The CDR3 runs to 13 residues. CDR3 loop: CASSLDTVETQYF. CDR3 DNA sequence: TGTGCCAGCAGCTTAGATACGGTAGAGACCCAGTACTTC.

The chain uses TRBV29-1 and TRBJ2-1; 10 bases match TRBD2. The germline gives CDR1 SQVTM, CDR2 ANQGSEA. The V segment lost 3 bases and the J segment 8 bases; nucleotides outside the gene matches: 10. The CDR3 runs to 15 residues. Written as DNA, the CDR3 is TGCAGCGTTGAGCCCCCAGCGGGAGGGCTCTATGAGCAGTTCTTC. Its translation: CSVEPPAGGLYEQFF.

This sequence joins TRBV29-1 and TRBJ2-7, with TRBD2 matching 11 bases. The length of the CDR3 is 13 residues. The V gene's germline CDR1 is SQVTM and CDR2 ANQGSEA. V gave up 7 bases and J gave up 4 bases; unmatched junction bases: 6. CDR3 sequence: CSGGTSGGYEQYF. The CDR3 DNA reads TGCAGCGGTGGGACTAGCGGCGGTTACGAGCAGTACTTC.

The chain recombines TRBV28 with TRBJ2-1; 11 bases are shared with TRBD2. There are 22 residues in the CDR3. With V trimmed by 6 bases and J by 0 bases, 22 bases remained unmatched. Germline V gene data show CDR1 as MDHEN and CDR2 as SYDVKM. The CDR3 nucleotides read TGTGCCAGCAGGCGACCACGGACAGGGTCGACTAGCGGGGACAGCTCCTACAATGAGCAGTTCTTC. It specifies CASRRPRTGSTSGDSSYNEQFF.

V is TRBV7-3 and J is TRBJ2-7; D gene uncertain. The CDR3 is made up of 14 amino acids. Germline V CDR1 and CDR2: SGHTA, FQGTGA. V gave up 2 bases and J gave up 5 bases, with 13 bases separating them. CDR3 sequence: CASSLLGSLDEQYF. In nucleotides, the CDR3 is TGTGCCAGCAGCTTATTGGGCAGTTTGGACGAGCAGTACTTC.

The rearrangement joins TRBV2 to TRBJ2-5; D might be TRBD2 (5 bases). The V and J ends lost 7 bases and 0 bases respectively, with 9 bases between them. Germline loops: CDR1 SNHLY, CDR2 FYNNEI. The CDR3 runs to 13 residues. This CDR3 is CASNSDYQETQYF. For the CDR3, the DNA is TGTGCCAGCAACTCGGACTACCAAGAGACCCAGTACTTC.

Here the CDR3 reads CASSLARERRNEQFF. The CDR3 DNA reads as TGTGCCAGCAGCTTAGCGCGGGAGAGAAGGAATGAGCAGTTCTTC. This chain connects TRBV7-6 to TRBJ2-1; 7 nucleotides line up with TRBD2. The germline CDR1 and CDR2 sequences are SGHVS and FNYEAQ. Trimming removed 0 bases from V and 7 bases from J; junction bases left unmatched: 6. The CDR3 extends over 15 amino acids.

V gene TRBV29-1 combines with J gene TRBJ2-1; tentatively, D is TRBD2 (6 bases). Germline loops: CDR1 SQVTM, CDR2 ANQGSEA. This CDR3 has 15 residues. V was cut by 5 bases and J by 2 bases, with 16 bases left in between. CDR3 in amino acids: CSVPSSGGTYNEQFF. As DNA, the CDR3 is TGCAGCGTTCCCAGTAGCGGAGGGACCTACAATGAGCAGTTCTTC.

This chain joins TRBV5-1 and TRBJ2-2, with a possible D match to TRBD1 (6 bases). Per the germline V gene, CDR1 is SGHRS and CDR2 is YFSETQ. CDR3 length equals 13 residues. V gave up 2 bases and J gave up 8 bases, with 10 bases separating them. The CDR3 protein is CASSFADRGELFF. CDR3 sequence (DNA): TGCGCCAGCAGCTTTGCAGACAGGGGGGAGCTGTTTTTT.

This chain uses TRBV5-6 with TRBJ2-1; D is unresolved. The CDR3 length is 12 residues. Trimming cost V 4 bases and J 7 bases, with 9 bases left between them. In germline, CDR1 is SGHDT, CDR2 YYEEEE. CDR3 coding DNA: TGTGCCAGCAGCGTGAGCCTTAATGAGCAGTTCTTC. It encodes CASSVSLNEQFF.

The chain employs TRBV30 and TRBJ2-1, with 11 positions matching TRBD2. The V gene's germline CDR1 is GTSNPN and CDR2 SVGIG (reference sequence). The V gene end was trimmed by 4 bases and the J gene end by 6 bases; junction bases not matched to a gene: 11. This CDR3 has 16 amino acids. CDR3 region: CAWNPGRLAGLNEQFF. The CDR3 region has the DNA TGTGCCTGGAACCCAGGTAGACTAGCGGGACTCAATGAGCAGTTCTTC.

This chain connects TRBV6-2 or TRBV6-3 to TRBJ2-1; 7 nucleotides align to TRBD2. The V and J ends lost 4 bases and 9 bases, in that order; junction bases with no gene match: 12. Germline V gene data show CDR1 as MNHEY and CDR2 as SVGEGT. The CDR3 is 15 amino acids. The CDR3 loop reads CASSSRGSGLSEQFF. The CDR3 nucleotides read TGTGCCAGCAGTTCCCGAGGTAGCGGGCTAAGTGAGCAGTTCTTC.

The chain carries TRBV10-3 and TRBJ2-1; the D gene is possibly TRBD1 (7 bases). The CDR3 length is 14 residues. Looked up from germline, CDR1 is ENHRY and CDR2 is SYGVKD. Trimming took off 2 bases at V and 6 bases at J, with 11 bases between the two ends. The CDR3 DNA is TGTGCCATCAGTGAGCTCCAGGGGGGCAATGAGCAGTTCTTC. The encoded protein is CAISELQGGNEQFF.

The CDR3: CASSFRVTNEKLFF. CDR3 nucleotides: TGTGCCAGCAGCTTTCGGGTTACTAATGAAAAACTGTTTTTT. V gene TRBV13 combines with J gene TRBJ1-4; no clear D. Germline CDR1 reads PRHDT; CDR2 reads FYEKMQ (reference sequence). The CDR3 runs to 14 residues. Trimming stripped 3 bases from V and 2 bases from J, with 7 bases between.

The chain couples TRBV3-1 (or the pseudogene TRBV3-2) to TRBJ2-1, with 9 bases fitting TRBD2. The CDR3 is 14 amino acids. Losses at the gene ends were 8 bases for V and 6 bases for J; bases not matched to a gene: 8. Germline CDR1 is LGHDT and CDR2 is YNNKEL (reference sequence). The CDR3 region is CASRNSGSSNEQFF. The CDR3 nucleotides are TGTGCCAGCCGTAATAGCGGGAGCTCCAATGAGCAGTTCTTC.

The chain links TRBV28 to TRBJ2-3, with TRBD2 identical over 13 bases. V lost 6 bases and J lost 3; bases outside the gene matches: 3. The CDR3 is 15 amino acids. The germline V gene has CDR1 MDHEN and CDR2 SYDVKM. DNA for the CDR3: TGTGCCAGCAGGGCGACTAGCGGGGGGACAGATACGCAGTATTTT. Amino acids: CASRATSGGTDTQYF.

Written as DNA, the CDR3 is TGTGCCAGCAGCCCTAGCGCGGACTCCTACGAGCAGTACTTC. It yields the protein CASSPSADSYEQYF. The chain joins TRBV3-1 (or the pseudogene TRBV3-2) to TRBJ2-7; D might be TRBD2 (6 bases). The CDR3 runs 14 residues. Trimming left V 4 bases short and J 0 bases short, with 10 bases between. The germline V gene encodes CDR1 LGHDT and CDR2 YNNKEL (reference sequence).

This clone has just one count. The chain has TRBV5-6 and TRBJ2-7, with 8 bases fitting TRBD1. The germline CDR1 and CDR2 sequences are SGHDT and YYEEEE. The V and J ends lost 4 bases and 2 bases, in that order; junction bases with no gene match: 8. This CDR3 contains 15 residues. The CDR3 spells CASSMRTGNPYEQYF. The CDR3 DNA reads TGTGCCAGCAGCATGAGGACAGGGAACCCCTACGAGCAGTACTTC.

This sequence joins TRBV24-1 and TRBJ2-7, with D maybe TRBD2 (6 bases). There are 13 residues in the CDR3. Germline CDR1 is KGHDR and CDR2 is SFDVKD. Between the trimmed V and J ends, which lost 6 bases and 3 bases, there was a span of 11 bases. The CDR3 nucleotides are TGTGCCACCAGTAGCGGGCCTTACTACGAGCAGTACTTC. Encoded protein: CATSSGPYYEQYF.

The rearrangement uses TRBV18 and TRBJ2-3; TRBD2 matches 13 bases. CDR1 and CDR2 (germline): KGHSH, LQKENI. The CDR3 is 19 residues long. V was clipped by 2 bases and J by 0 bases; unmatched bases: 8. The CDR3 DNA is TGTGCCAGCTCACCAAGGACTAGCGGGAGTGGGACTAGCACAGATACGCAGTATTTT. This gives the protein CASSPRTSGSGTSTDTQYF.

The gene calls are TRBV7-6 and TRBJ1-1; weak D call: TRBD1 (6 bases). From germline, CDR1 is SGHVS and CDR2 FNYEAQ. This CDR3 comprises 15 residues. The V and J ends lost 1 base and 1 base respectively, with 10 bases between them. The CDR3 DNA reads as TGTGCCAGCAGCTTAGGTGGACAGCCGAACACTGAAGCTTTCTTT. It is translated as CASSLGGQPNTEAFF.

The chain employs TRBV5-1 and TRBJ2-3, with D possibly being TRBD2 (5 bases). The CDR3 covers 14 residues. Looked up from germline, CDR1 is SGHRS and CDR2 is YFSETQ. V gave up 1 base and J gave up 6 bases, with 12 bases separating them. The CDR3 coding sequence is TGCGCCAGCAGCTTGATAAGCGGCTCGGATACGCAGTATTTT. Amino acids: CASSLISGSDTQYF.

V and J are TRBV19 and TRBJ2-5, with D possibly matching TRBD2 (5 bases). V lost 2 bases and J lost 1, with 11 bases in between. The germline V gene encodes CDR1 LNHDA and CDR2 SQIVND (reference sequence). The CDR3 is 15 amino acids. CDR3 amino acids: CASSINKGSQETQYF. The CDR3 nucleotides read TGTGCCAGTAGTATAAACAAAGGGAGCCAAGAGACCCAGTACTTC. Variable domain in full (rest from reference TRBV19 and TRBJ2-5): DGGITQSPKYLFRKEGQNVTLSCEQNLNHDAMYWYRQDPGQGLRLIYYSQIVNDFQKGDIAEGYSVSREKKESFPLTVTSAQKNPTAFYLCASSINKGSQETQYFGPGTRLLVL.

This clone was counted once. This chain connects TRBV4-1 to TRBJ1-1; TRBD1 is a possible D gene (6 bases). The CDR3 loop spans 14 amino acids. The V end lost 0 bases, the J end lost 4 bases, and 9 bases lay between the germline ends. The germline V gene has CDR1 MGHRA and CDR2 YSYEKL. The CDR3 reads CASSQDTGRTEAFF. The CDR3 DNA reads TGCGCCAGCAGCCAAGATACAGGGCGCACTGAAGCTTTCTTT.